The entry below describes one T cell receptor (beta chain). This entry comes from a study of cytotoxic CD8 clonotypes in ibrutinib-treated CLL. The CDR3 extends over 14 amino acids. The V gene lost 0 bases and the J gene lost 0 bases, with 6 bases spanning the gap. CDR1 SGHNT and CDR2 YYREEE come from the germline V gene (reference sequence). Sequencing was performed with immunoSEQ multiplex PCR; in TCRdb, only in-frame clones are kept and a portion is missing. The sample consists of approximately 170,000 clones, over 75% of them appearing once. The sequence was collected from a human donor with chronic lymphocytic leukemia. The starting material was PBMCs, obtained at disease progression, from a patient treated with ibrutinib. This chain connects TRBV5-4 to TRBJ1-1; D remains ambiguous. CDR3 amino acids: CASSLVGVNTEAFF. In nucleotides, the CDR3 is TGTGCCAGCAGCTTGGTGGGAGTGAACACTGAAGCTTTCTTT.